This T cell receptor beta chain was sequenced during a study of blood T cell dynamics during melanoma immunotherapy. Each bulk PBMC sample had around 380 ng DNA loaded. Profiled with immunoSEQ multiplex PCR; TCRdb holds only in-frame clones, not every one. The sample includes some 20,000 clones, 70% to 90% of them seen just once. Time point noted: week 3, after first cycle of checkpoint inhibitor. Trimming shortened V by 8 bases and J by 2 bases, and 14 bases separated the two germline ends. Per the germline V gene, CDR1 is LNHDA and CDR2 is SQIVND (reference sequence). The length of the CDR3 is 14 residues.

The chain joins TRBV19 to TRBJ2-3, with a tentative D call TRBD2 (6 bases). The receptor's source is a human donor with melanoma. Sequencing used blood, obtained from a patient treated with checkpoint blockade. This CDR3 is CASDGGGYTDTQYF. In DNA form, the CDR3 reads TGTGCCAGTGACGGGGGAGGTTACACAGATACGCAGTATTTT.